A single T cell receptor (beta chain) is shown here with its context. Generated by immunoSEQ multiplex PCR, the TCRdb table keeps only in-frame clones and is missing some. This table holds about 110,000 clones, 75% to 95% found once. The data were obtained in a study of OX40 agonist ivuxolimab in advanced cancers. Across the whole study: The group had a mean age of about 60 years, ranged from 23 to 79, and was 75% to 85% male.

V lost 5 bases to trimming and J lost 1 base; unmatched junction nucleotides: 4. The CDR3 spans 14 residues. The V gene's germline CDR1 is SGHTA and CDR2 FQGNSA. Any history of autoimmune disease or systemic immunosuppression disqualified patients. This chain uses TRBV7-2 with TRBJ1-2; 7 nucleotides line up with TRBD1. The TCR was taken from an adult with an advanced solid tumor such as melanoma, head and neck, liver or kidney cancer. Material: CD4+ or CD8+ T cells sorted from blood, obtained in a trial of the OX40 agonist ivuxolimab. The CDR3 spells CASSRDSLNYGYTF. The CDR3 nucleotides read TGTGCCAGCAGCCGGGACAGCCTTAACTATGGCTACACCTTC. The full variable domain, with the rest looked up from reference TRBV7-2 and TRBJ1-2, is GAGVSQSPSNKVTEKGKDVELRCDPISGHTALYWYRQSLGQGLEFLIYFQGNSAPDKSGLPSDRFSAERTGGSVSTLTIQRTQQEDSAVYLCASSRDSLNYGYTFGSGTRLTVV.